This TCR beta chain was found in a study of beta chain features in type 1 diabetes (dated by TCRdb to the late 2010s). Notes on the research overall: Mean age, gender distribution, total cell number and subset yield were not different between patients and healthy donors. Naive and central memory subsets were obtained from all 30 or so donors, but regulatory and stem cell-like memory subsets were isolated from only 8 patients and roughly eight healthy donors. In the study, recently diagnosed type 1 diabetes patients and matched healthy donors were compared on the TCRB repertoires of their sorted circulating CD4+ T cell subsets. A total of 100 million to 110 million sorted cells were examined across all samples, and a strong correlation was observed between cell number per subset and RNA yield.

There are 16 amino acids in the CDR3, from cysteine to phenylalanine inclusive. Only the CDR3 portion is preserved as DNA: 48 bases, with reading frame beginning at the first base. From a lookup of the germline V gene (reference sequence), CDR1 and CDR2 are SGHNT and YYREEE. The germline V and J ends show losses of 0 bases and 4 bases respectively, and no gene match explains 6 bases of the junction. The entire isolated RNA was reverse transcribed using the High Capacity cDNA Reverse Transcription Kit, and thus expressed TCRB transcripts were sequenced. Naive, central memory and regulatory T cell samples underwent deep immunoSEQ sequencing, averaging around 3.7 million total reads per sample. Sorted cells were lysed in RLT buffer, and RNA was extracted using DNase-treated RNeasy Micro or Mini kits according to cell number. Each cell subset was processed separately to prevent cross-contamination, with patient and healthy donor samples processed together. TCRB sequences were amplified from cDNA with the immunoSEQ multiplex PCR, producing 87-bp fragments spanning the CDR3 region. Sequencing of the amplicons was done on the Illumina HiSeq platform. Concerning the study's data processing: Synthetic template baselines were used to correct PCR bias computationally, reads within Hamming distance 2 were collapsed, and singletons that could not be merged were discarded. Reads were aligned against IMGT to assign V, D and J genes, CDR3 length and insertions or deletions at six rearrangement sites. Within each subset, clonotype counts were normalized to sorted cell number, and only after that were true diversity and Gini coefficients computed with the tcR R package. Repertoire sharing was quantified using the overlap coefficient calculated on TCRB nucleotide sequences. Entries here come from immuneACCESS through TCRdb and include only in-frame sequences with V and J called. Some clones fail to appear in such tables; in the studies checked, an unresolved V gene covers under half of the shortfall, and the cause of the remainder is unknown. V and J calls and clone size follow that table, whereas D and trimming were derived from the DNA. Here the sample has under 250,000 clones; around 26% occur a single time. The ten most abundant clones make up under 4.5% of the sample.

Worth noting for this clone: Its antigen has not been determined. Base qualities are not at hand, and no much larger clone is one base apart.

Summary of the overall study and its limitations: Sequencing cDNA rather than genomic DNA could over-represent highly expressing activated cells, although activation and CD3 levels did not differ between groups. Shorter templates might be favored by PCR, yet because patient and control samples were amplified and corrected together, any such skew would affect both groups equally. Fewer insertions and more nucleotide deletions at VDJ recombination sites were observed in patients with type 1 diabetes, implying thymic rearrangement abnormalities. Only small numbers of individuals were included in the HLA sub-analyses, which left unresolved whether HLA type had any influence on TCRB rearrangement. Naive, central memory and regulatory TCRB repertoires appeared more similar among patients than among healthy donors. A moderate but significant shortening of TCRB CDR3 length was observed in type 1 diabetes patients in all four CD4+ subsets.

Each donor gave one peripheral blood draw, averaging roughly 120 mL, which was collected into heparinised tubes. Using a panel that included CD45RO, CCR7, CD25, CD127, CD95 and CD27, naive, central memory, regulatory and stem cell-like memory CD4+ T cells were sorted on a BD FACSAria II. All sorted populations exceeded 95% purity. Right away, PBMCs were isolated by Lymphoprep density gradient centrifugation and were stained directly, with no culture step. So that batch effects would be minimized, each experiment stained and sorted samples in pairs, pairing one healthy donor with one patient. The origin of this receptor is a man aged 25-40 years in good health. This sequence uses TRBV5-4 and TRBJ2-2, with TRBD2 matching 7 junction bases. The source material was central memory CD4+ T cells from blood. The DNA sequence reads TGTGCCAGCAGCTTGGAGGCGGGAGATGTCACCGGGGAGCTGTTTTTT. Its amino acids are CASSLEAGDVTGELFF.